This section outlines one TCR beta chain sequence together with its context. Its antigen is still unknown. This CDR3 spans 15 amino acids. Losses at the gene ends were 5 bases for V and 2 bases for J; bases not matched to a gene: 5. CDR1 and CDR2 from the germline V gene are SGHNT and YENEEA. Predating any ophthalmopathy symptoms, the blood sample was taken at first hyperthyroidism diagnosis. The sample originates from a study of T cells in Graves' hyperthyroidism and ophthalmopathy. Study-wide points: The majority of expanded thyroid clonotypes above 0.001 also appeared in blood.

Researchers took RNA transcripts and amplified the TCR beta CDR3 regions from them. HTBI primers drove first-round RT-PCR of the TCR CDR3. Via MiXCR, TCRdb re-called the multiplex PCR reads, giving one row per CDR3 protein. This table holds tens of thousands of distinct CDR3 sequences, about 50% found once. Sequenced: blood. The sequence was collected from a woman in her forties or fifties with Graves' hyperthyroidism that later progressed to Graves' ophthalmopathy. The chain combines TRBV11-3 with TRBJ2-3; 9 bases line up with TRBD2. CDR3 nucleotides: TGTGCCAGCAGCCGGGCGGGAGGGCCCACAGATACGCAGTATTTT. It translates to CASSRAGGPTDTQYF. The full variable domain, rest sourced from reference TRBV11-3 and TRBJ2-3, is EAGVVQSPRYKIIEKKQPVAFWCNPISGHNTLYWYLQNLGQGPELLIRYENEEAVDDSQLPKDRFSAERLKGVDSTLKIQPAELGDSAVYLCASSRAGGPTDTQYFGPGTRLTVL.